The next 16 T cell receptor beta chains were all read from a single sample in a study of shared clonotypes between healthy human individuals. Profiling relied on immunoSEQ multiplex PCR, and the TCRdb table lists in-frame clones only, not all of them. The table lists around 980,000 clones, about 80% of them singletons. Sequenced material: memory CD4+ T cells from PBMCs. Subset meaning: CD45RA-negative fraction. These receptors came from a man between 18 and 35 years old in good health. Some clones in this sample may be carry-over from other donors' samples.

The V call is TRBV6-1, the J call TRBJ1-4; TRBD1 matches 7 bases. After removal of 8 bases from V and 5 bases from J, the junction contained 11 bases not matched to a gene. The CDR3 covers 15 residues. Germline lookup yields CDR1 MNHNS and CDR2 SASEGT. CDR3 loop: CASGLNRGENEKLFF. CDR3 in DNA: TGTGCCAGCGGGTTGAACAGGGGCGAAAATGAAAAACTGTTTTTT.

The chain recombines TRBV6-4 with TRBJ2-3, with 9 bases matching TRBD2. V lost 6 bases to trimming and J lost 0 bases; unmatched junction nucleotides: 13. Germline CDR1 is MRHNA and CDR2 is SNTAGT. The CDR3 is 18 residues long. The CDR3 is CASRPRLAGPSSTDTQYF. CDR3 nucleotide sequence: TGTGCCAGCAGACCCAGGCTAGCGGGGCCGTCTAGCACAGATACGCAGTATTTT.

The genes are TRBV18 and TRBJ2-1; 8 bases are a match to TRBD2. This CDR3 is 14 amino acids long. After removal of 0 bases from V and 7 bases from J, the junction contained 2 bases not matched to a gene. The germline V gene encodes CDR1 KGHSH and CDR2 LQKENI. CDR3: CASSPPGTRNEQFF. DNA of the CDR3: TGTGCCAGCTCACCACCCGGGACTAGGAATGAGCAGTTCTTC.

CDR3 nucleotides: TGTGCCAGCAGTCCGGACAGGGGGGCCTATGGCTACACCTTC. This translates into CASSPDRGAYGYTF. The J gene is TRBJ1-2, the V gene TRBV6-1, with 10 bases aligning to TRBD1. CDR3 length: 14 amino acids. Germline V gives CDR1 MNHNS, CDR2 SASEGT. With 5 bases clipped from V and 4 bases from J, the junction kept 4 bases outside the gene matches.

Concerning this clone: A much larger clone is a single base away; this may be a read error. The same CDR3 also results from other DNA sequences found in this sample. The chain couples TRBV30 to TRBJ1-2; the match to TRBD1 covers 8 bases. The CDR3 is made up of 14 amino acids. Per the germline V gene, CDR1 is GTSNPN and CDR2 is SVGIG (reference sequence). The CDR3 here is CAWGTGPPNYGYTF. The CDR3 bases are TGTGCCTGGGGGACAGGTCCCCCTAACTATGGTTACACCTTC.

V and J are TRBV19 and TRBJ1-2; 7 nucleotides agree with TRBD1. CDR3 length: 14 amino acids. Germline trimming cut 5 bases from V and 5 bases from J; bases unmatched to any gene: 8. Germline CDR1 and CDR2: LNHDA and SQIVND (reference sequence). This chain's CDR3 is CASSVSRGRYGYTF. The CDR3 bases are TGTGCCAGTAGTGTTTCCAGGGGGAGGTATGGCTACACCTTC.

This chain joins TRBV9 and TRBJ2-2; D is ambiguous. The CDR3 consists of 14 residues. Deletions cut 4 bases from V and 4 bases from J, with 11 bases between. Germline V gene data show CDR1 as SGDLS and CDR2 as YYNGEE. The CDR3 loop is CASSPTLSTGELFF. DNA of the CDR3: TGTGCCAGCAGCCCCACTCTCAGCACCGGGGAGCTGTTTTTT.

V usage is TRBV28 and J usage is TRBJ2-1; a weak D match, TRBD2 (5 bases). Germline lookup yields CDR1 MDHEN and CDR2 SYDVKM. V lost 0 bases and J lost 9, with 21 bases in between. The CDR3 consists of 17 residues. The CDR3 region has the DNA TGTGCCAGCAGTTTATGGGCGGCTAGCTCCTCGGATAGTGAGCAGTTCTTC. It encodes CASSLWAASSSDSEQFF.

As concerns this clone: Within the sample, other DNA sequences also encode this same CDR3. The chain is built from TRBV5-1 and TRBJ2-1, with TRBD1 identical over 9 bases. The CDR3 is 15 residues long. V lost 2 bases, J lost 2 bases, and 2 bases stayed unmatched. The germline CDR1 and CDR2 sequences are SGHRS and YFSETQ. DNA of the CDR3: TGCGCCAGCAGCTTAACAGGGGGCACCTACAATGAGCAGTTCTTC. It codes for CASSLTGGTYNEQFF.

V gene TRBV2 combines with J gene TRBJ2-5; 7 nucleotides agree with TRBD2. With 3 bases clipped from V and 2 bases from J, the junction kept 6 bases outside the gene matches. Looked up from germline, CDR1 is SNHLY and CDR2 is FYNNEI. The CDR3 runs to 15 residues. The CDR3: CASSDSGGGQETQYF. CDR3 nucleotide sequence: TGTGCCAGCAGTGACAGTGGCGGGGGACAAGAGACCCAGTACTTC. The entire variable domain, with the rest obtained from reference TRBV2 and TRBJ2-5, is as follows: EPEVTQTPSHQVTQMGQEVILRCVPISNHLYFYWYRQILGQKVEFLVSFYNNEISEKSEIFDDQFSVERPDGSNFTLKIRSTKLEDSAMYFCASSDSGGGQETQYFGPGTRLLVL.

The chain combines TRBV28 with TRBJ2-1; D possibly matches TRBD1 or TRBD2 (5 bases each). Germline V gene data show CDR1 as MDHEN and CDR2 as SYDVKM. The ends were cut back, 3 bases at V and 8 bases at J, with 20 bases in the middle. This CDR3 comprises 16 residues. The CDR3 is CASSLSGQPSRDEQFF. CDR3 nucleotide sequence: TGTGCCAGCAGTTTGTCGGGGCAGCCGTCCAGGGATGAGCAGTTCTTC.

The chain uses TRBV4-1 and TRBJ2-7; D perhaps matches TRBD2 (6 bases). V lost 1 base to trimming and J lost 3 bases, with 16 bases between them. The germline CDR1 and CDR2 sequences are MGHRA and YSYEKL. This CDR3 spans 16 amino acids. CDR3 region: CASSQVLALPSYEQYF. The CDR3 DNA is TGCGCCAGCAGCCAAGTTCTAGCGTTGCCCAGCTACGAGCAGTACTTC.

For the CDR3, the DNA is TGTGCCAGCTCACAACAGGCAACTAATGAAAAACTGTTTTTT. Amino acids: CASSQQATNEKLFF. The chain employs TRBV18 and TRBJ1-4, with D perhaps TRBD1 (5 bases). Germline V CDR1 and CDR2: KGHSH, LQKENI. Deletions cut 4 bases from V and 0 bases from J, with 6 bases between. This CDR3 has 14 amino acids.

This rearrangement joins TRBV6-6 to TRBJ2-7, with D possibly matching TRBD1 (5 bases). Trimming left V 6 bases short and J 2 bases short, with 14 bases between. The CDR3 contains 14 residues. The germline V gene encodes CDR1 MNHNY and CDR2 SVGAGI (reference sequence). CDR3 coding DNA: TGTGCCAGCAGCCAGACAGTCCCCCCCTACGAGCAGTACTTC. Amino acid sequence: CASSQTVPPYEQYF.

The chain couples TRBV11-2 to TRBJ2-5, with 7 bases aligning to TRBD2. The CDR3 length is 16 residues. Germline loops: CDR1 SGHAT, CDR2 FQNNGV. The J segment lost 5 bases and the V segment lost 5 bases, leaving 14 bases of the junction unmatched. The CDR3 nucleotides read TGTGCCAGCAGCCTTCTCGAGGGCGGGAGTCTGGAGACCCAGTACTTC. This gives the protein CASSLLEGGSLETQYF.

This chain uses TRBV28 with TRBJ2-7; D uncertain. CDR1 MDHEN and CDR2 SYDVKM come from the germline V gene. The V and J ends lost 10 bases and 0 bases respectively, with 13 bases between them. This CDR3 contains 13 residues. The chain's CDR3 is CATKLGGSYEQYF. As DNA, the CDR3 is TGTGCCACTAAGTTGGGCGGCTCCTACGAGCAGTACTTC.